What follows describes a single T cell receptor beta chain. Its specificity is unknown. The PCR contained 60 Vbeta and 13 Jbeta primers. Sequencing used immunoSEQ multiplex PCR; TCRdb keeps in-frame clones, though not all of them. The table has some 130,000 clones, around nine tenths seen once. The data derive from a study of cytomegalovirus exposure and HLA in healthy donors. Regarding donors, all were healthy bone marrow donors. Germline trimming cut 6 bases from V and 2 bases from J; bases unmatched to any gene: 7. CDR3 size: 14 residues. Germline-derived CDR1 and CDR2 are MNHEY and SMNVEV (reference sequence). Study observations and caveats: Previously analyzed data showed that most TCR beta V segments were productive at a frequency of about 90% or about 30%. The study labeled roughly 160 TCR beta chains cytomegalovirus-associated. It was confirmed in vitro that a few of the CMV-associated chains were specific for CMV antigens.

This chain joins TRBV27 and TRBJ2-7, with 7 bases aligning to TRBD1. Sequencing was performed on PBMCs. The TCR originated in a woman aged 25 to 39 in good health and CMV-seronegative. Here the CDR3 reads CASSPGQLPYEQYF. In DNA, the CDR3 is TGTGCCAGCAGCCCGGGACAGCTGCCCTACGAGCAGTACTTC.